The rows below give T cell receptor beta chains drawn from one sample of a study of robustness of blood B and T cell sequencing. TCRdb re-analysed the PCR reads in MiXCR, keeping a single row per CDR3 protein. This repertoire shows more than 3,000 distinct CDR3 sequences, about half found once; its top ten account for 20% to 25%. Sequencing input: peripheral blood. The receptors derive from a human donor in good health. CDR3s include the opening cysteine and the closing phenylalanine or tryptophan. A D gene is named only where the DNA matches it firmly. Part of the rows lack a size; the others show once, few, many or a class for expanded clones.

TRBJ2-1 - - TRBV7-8 TGTGCCAGCAGCTTTACAGGGTTGGGCTACAATGAGCAGTTCTTC CASSFTGLGYNEQFF
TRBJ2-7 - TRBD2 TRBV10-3 TGTGCCATCAGTTCGCCGGGGACTAGCGGGGTTGGCGAGCAGTACTTC CAISSPGTSGVGEQYF
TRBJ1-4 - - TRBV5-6 TGTGCCAGCAGCTTGGCCCCCGGGCAGGGGCGCGGTGAAAAACTGTTTTTT CASSLAPGQGRGEKLFF
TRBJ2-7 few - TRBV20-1 TGCAGTGCTAGAGATAGCGTTAACAGCTACGAGCAGTACTTC CSARDSVNSYEQYF
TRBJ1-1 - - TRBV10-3 TGTGTAGCAGAGAGCGTGAACACTGAAGCTTTCTTT CVAESVNTEAFF
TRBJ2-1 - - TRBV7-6 TGTGCCAGCAGCTTTACTAGTTCCGGTGCCGGCTTTAGCTCCTACAATGAGCAGTTCTTC CASSFTSSGAGFSSYNEQFF
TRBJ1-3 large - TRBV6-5 TGTGCCAGCAGTTACAGGGTTAGAGGATCCGCCGGCGCCAACACCATATATTTT CASSYRVRGSAGANTIYF
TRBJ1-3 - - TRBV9 TGTGCCAGCAGCGTAGTCCCAGACGGGAACTCTGGAAACACCATATATTTT CASSVVPDGNSGNTIYF
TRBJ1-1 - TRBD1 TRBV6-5 TGTGCCAGCAGTTACCCAGGGACAGGGGGGAAAGCTTTCTTT CASSYPGTGGKAFF
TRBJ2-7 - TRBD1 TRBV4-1 TGCGCCAGCAGCCATCACGGACAGGGGGGCGGGTGGTACTTC CASSHHGQGGGWYF
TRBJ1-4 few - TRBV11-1 TGTGCCAGCAGCCCAAGAGGAGCAAACTCGAATGAAAAACTGTTTTTT CASSPRGANSNEKLFF
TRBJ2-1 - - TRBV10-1 TGCGCCAGCAGTGGACCGATAGACCGGGACGGCGAACGTCCAGAGTACCTCAATGAGCAGTTCTTC CASSGPIDRDGERPEYLNEQFF
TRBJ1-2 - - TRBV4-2 TGTGCCAGCATCCGGTTAATCCCCGGGACGGACTATGGCTACACCTTC CASIRLIPGTDYGYTF
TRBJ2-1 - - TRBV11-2 TGTGCCAGCAGCCCCGTCGGGCAGGACAATGAGCAGTTCTTC CASSPVGQDNEQFF
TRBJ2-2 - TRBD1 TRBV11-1 TGTGCCAGCAGAAAACCGGGACAGGTCATGGGCGGGGAGCTGTTTTTT CASRKPGQVMGGELFF
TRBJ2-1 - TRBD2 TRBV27 TGTGCCAGCAGTCGGCCAGCGGGGACGATTAATGAGCAGTTCTTC CASSRPAGTINEQFF
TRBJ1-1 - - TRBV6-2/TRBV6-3 TGTGCCAGCAGTTACGAAGGGAACACTGAAGCTTTCTTT CASSYEGNTEAFF
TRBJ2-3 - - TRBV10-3 TGTGCCATCAGTGAACGGGGGGCGGGCACAGATACGCAGTATTTT CAISERGAGTDTQYF
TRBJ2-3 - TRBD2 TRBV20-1 TGCAGTGCAAAGAGCGGGGGAACAGATACGCAGTATTTT CSAKSGGTDTQYF
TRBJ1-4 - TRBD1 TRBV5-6 TGTGCCAGCAGGGCCGGGACAGCTAATGAAAAACTGTTTTTT CASRAGTANEKLFF
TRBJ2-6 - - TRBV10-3 TGTGCCATCCTGGTTTCTGGGGCCAACGTCCTGACTTTC CAILVSGANVLTF
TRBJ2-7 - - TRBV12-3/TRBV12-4 TGTGCCAGCAGTTTAGGCAGAAGCTCCTACGAGCAGTACTTC CASSLGRSSYEQYF
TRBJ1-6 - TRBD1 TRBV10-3 TGTGCCATCAGCCCATCGACGTGGGGACAGGGAAATTCACCCCTCCACTTT CAISPSTWGQGNSPLHF
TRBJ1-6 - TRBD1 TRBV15 TGTGCCACCAGCATCTCTCGGGGACAGGGGAGTTCGCGGCAGTCACCCCTCCACTTT CATSISRGQGSSRQSPLHF
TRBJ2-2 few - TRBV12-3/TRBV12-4 TGTGCCAGCAGTACTGCTAGCGTATCGAACACCGGGGAGCTGTTTTTT CASSTASVSNTGELFF
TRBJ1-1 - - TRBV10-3 TGTGCCATCAGTGACTCATCGAACACTGAAGCTTTCTTT CAISDSSNTEAFF
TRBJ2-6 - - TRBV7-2 TGTGCCAGCAGCTTGCTTTTATCCGGACAGAGCTCTGGGAGGGCCAACGTCCTGACTTTC CASSLLLSGQSSGRANVLTF
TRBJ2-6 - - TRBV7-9 TGTGCCAGCAGCTTATCCGGGATTAGGGGCTCTGGGGCCAACGTCCTGACTTTC CASSLSGIRGSGANVLTF
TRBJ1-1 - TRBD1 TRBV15 TGTGCCACCAGCAGAGGATGGACAGGGGAAGCTTTCTTT CATSRGWTGEAFF